Only one count was recorded for the clone carrying this T cell receptor (beta chain). CDR3 length: 15 amino acids. Per the germline V gene, CDR1 is LGHNA and CDR2 is YNFKEQ. The V gene end was trimmed by 0 bases and the J gene end by 4 bases; junction bases not matched to a gene: 5. The data were taken from a study of blood T cell repertoires in COVID-19. Assay used: immunoSEQ multiplex PCR; TCRdb lists only in-frame clones, some missing. The table lists 150,000 to 200,000 clones, roughly 75% of them singletons. The sequenced sample was peripheral blood. This TCR was sampled from a man aged 65 to 85 with active or convalescent COVID-19. The genes are TRBV4-2 and TRBJ2-7; 8 bases are shared with TRBD2. CDR3 nucleotide sequence: TGTGCCAGCAGCCAAGATCAAGCGGGGGAATACGAGCAGTACTTC. It translates to CASSQDQAGEYEQYF.